These 20 T cell receptor beta chains were all obtained from the same sample, sequenced in a study of Tregs in tolerant kidney transplant recipients. Repertoires were generated with immunoSEQ multiplex PCR, while TCRdb's copy carries only in-frame clones and drops some. The data show about 240,000 clones, 84% seen once. Sequencing was performed on CD4+ T cells from blood. These TCRs come from a human donor in good health.

V is TRBV5-6 and J is TRBJ2-3, with TRBD1 matching 7 bases. Losses at the gene ends were 0 bases for V and 4 bases for J; bases not matched to a gene: 5. The CDR3 spans 15 residues. Germline V CDR1 and CDR2: SGHDT, YYEEEE. The CDR3 DNA reads TGTGCCAGCAGCTTGGCGGCAGGGGGTCCAGATACGCAGTATTTT. It codes for CASSLAAGGPDTQYF.

Worth noting for this clone: Germline is not matched at one junction end, which may reflect a read error. Other DNA sequences from this sample encode an identical CDR3 as well. V gene TRBV23-1 combines with J gene TRBJ2-4, with D tentatively TRBD1 (5 bases). TRBV23-1 is noted as an ORF with a role that remains uncertain. The CDR3 spans 15 residues. CDR3 residues: CASSQLGHLKNIQYF. The CDR3 DNA reads TGTGCCAGCAGTCAACTCGGACACCTCAAAAACATTCAGTACTTC.

This chain uses TRBV11-2 with TRBJ1-1; a weak D match, TRBD1 (5 bases). Germline V gives CDR1 SGHAT, CDR2 FQNNGV. Trimming pared 6 bases from V and 0 bases from J, leaving 8 bases between. CDR3 length equals 13 residues. The CDR3 DNA sequence: TGTGCCAGCAGTTGGACACTGAACACTGAAGCTTTCTTT. Protein sequence: CASSWTLNTEAFF.

CDR3 protein: CASSPRSVILYEQYF. In DNA, the CDR3 is TGTGCCAGCAGCCCACGCAGCGTTATCCTCTACGAGCAGTACTTC. The J gene is TRBJ2-7, the V gene TRBV11-2, with D unresolved. Trimming took off 5 bases at V and 3 bases at J, with 17 bases between the two ends. CDR1 SGHAT and CDR2 FQNNGV come from the germline V gene. The CDR3 is made up of 15 amino acids. Drawing the rest from reference TRBV11-2 and TRBJ2-7, the complete variable domain is EAGVAQSPRYKIIEKRQSVAFWCNPISGHATLYWYQQILGQGPKLLIQFQNNGVVDDSQLPKDRFSAERLKGVDSTLKIQPAKLEDSAVYLCASSPRSVILYEQYFGPGTRLTVT.

V and J are TRBV5-6 and TRBJ2-5; 8 nucleotides match TRBD2. The J call is uncertain, as TRBJ2-7 better fits the DNA end. The germline V gene has CDR1 SGHDT and CDR2 YYEEEE. This CDR3 is 14 amino acids long. CDR3 in amino acids: CASIISGTPYEQYF. For the CDR3, the DNA is TGTGCCAGCATCATTAGCGGGACCCCCTACGAGCAGTACTTC.

The V and J genes are TRBV4-1 and TRBJ2-5; 7 bases fit TRBD1. The CDR3 spans 15 residues. J lost 5 bases, V lost 4 bases, and 10 bases had no gene match. Germline assignment: CDR1 MGHRA and CDR2 YSYEKL. The CDR3 region is CASSPGRGRRETQYF. The CDR3 bases are TGCGCCAGCAGCCCTGGTAGGGGGCGGCGGGAGACCCAGTACTTC.

The chain couples TRBV2 to TRBJ2-2, with D possibly being TRBD2 (5 bases). Trimming pared 4 bases from V and 5 bases from J, leaving 11 bases between. The CDR3 runs 14 residues. The germline CDR1 and CDR2 sequences are SNHLY and FYNNEI. The CDR3 nucleotides are TGTGCCAGCAGTGTAATGGCGGGTACCGGGGAGCTGTTTTTT. This encodes CASSVMAGTGELFF.

The gene calls are TRBV30 and TRBJ2-7; a possible D gene is TRBD1 (6 bases). V shed 1 base and J shed 3 bases, with 16 bases lying between them. Germline V CDR1 and CDR2: GTSNPN, SVGIG (reference sequence). This CDR3 has 15 amino acids. DNA for the CDR3: TGTGCCTGGAGTGCGAACCCCGGGACACGCTACGAGCAGTACTTC. Translation gives CAWSANPGTRYEQYF.

This chain uses TRBV5-1 with TRBJ1-5; D gene ambiguous. Trimming removed 3 bases at V and 6 bases at J, with 16 bases between. This CDR3 contains 15 residues. Germline loops: CDR1 SGHRS, CDR2 YFSETQ. The CDR3 nucleotides read TGCGCCAGCAGCTCCAGACCCAACGACGGTCAGCCCCAGCATTTT. Encoded protein: CASSSRPNDGQPQHF.

This sequence joins TRBV5-1 and TRBJ2-6, with D possibly being TRBD2 (6 bases). CDR3 length equals 15 residues. The V gene's germline CDR1 is SGHRS and CDR2 YFSETQ. Trimming took off 2 bases at V and 2 bases at J, with 8 bases between the two ends. In DNA, the CDR3 is TGCGCCAGCAGCTTACCGGGGGCTGGGGCCAACGTCCTGACTTTC. This gives the protein CASSLPGAGANVLTF.

The chain is built from TRBV10-1 and TRBJ2-5, with D unresolved. Trimming shortened V by 0 bases and J by 1 base, and 3 bases separated the two germline ends. Germline V gene data show CDR1 as WNHNN and CDR2 as SYGVQD (reference sequence). CDR3 length: 13 amino acids. The chain's CDR3 is CASSESSQETQYF. Written as DNA, the CDR3 is TGCGCCAGCAGTGAGTCGTCCCAAGAGACCCAGTACTTC.

The chain employs TRBV18 and TRBJ1-4; 8 nucleotides align to TRBD1. Trimming removed 3 bases from V and 7 bases from J; junction bases left unmatched: 7. CDR3 length equals 15 residues. Looked up from germline, CDR1 is KGHSH and CDR2 is LQKENI. As DNA, the CDR3 is TGTGCCAGCTCACCGGGGACAGGACGGGGTGAAAAACTGTTTTTT. This codes for CASSPGTGRGEKLFF.

This chain uses TRBV15 with TRBJ2-1, with 13 bases fitting TRBD2. CDR3 size: 16 residues. Looked up from germline, CDR1 is LNHNV and CDR2 is YYDKDF (reference sequence). V lost 7 bases and J lost 9; bases outside the gene matches: 12. The CDR3 sequence: CATKPERLAGGSEQFF. The CDR3 DNA reads as TGTGCCACCAAACCTGAGAGACTAGCGGGAGGTAGTGAGCAGTTCTTC.

The rearrangement uses TRBV30 and TRBJ2-2; the match to TRBD2 covers 10 bases. The germline gives CDR1 GTSNPN, CDR2 SVGIG (reference sequence). Germline trimming cut 1 base from V and 6 bases from J; bases unmatched to any gene: 5. This CDR3 has 15 residues. CDR3 region: CAWSASGGVPGELFF. DNA of the CDR3: TGTGCCTGGAGTGCTAGCGGGGGAGTTCCCGGGGAGCTGTTTTTT.

This rearrangement joins TRBV6-5 to TRBJ2-1; TRBD2 agrees at 9 bases. V shed 5 bases, J shed 4 bases, and the junction held 6 bases outside the gene matches. Germline V lookup: CDR1 MNHEY, CDR2 SVGAGI. CDR3 length: 15 residues. CDR3 nucleotides: TGTGCCAGCAGTCAAAGCGGGAGGAGGTACAATGAGCAGTTCTTC. Translated, it gives CASSQSGRRYNEQFF.

This rearrangement joins TRBV5-1 to TRBJ2-1, with 9 bases identical to TRBD1. V shed 3 bases and J 2 bases; nucleotides not matched to a gene: 15. CDR1 and CDR2 (germline): SGHRS, YFSETQ. The CDR3 has 19 residues. The CDR3 coding sequence is TGCGCCAGCAGCTCGTCCGGGACAGGGATGGGGTCTCCCTACAATGAGCAGTTCTTC. Translating gives CASSSSGTGMGSPYNEQFF.

V and J are TRBV5-6 and TRBJ1-1, with no clear D. V shed 0 bases and J shed 4 bases, with 13 bases lying between them. The CDR3 is 15 residues long. The germline V gene encodes CDR1 SGHDT and CDR2 YYEEEE. The CDR3 region has the DNA TGTGCCAGCAGCTTGGTTAGAACACCTGGCACTGAAGCTTTCTTT. This gives the protein CASSLVRTPGTEAFF.

The chain recombines TRBV12-5 with TRBJ2-2; D uncertain. The V end lost 0 bases, the J end lost 5 bases, and 10 bases lay between the germline ends. Looked up from germline, CDR1 is LGHNT and CDR2 is FRNRAP. The CDR3 runs to 15 residues. CDR3: CASGLVPNPTGELFF. The CDR3 DNA sequence: TGTGCTAGTGGTTTGGTACCGAACCCAACCGGGGAGCTGTTTTTT. The whole variable domain, filled in from reference TRBV12-5 and TRBJ2-2, reads DARVTQTPRHKVTEMGQEVTMRCQPILGHNTVFWYRQTMMQGLELLAYFRNRAPLDDSGMPKDRFSAEMPDATLATLKIQPSEPRDSAVYFCASGLVPNPTGELFFGEGSRLTVL.

This chain connects TRBV7-8 to TRBJ1-2; D not resolved. Trimming shortened V by 1 base and J by 5 bases, and 8 bases separated the two germline ends. The CDR3 spans 13 residues. The germline V gene encodes CDR1 SGHVS and CDR2 FQNEAQ. The CDR3 is CASSLVQRYGYTF. The DNA of the CDR3 is TGTGCCAGCAGCTTAGTACAGAGGTATGGCTACACCTTC.

With respect to this clone: At the DNA level, this CDR3 is encoded by other sequences in the same sample as well. The chain employs TRBV19 and TRBJ2-3; 9 bases fit TRBD1. The V gene end was trimmed by 6 bases and the J gene end by 0 bases; junction bases not matched to a gene: 1. Germline values: CDR1 LNHDA, CDR2 SQIVND (reference sequence). The CDR3 sequence is 14 residues long. The CDR3 coding sequence is TGTGCCAGTAGCGACAGGGGGAGCACAGATACGCAGTATTTT. This gives the protein CASSDRGSTDTQYF.